The 8 T cell receptor beta chains below come from one sample, sequenced in a study of blood T cell repertoires in COVID-19. Some clones are missing from TCRdb's copy, which holds only in-frame ones; the method was immunoSEQ multiplex PCR. The sample has about 170,000 clones, roughly nine tenths seen once. The specimen sequenced was peripheral blood. The receptors originated from a man between 65 and 85 years old with acute or convalescent COVID-19.

This clone has more than one count but fewer than ten. The chain employs TRBV6-5 and TRBJ1-1; D ambiguous. Germline CDR1 and CDR2: MNHEY and SVGAGI. The CDR3 has 13 amino acids. V lost 8 bases to trimming and J lost 8 bases, with 18 bases between them. This CDR3 is CASGRSEPSEAFF. The DNA of the CDR3 is TGTGCCAGCGGGAGAAGTGAGCCCTCCGAAGCTTTCTTT.

The chain recombines TRBV7-2 with TRBJ2-4, with 10 bases aligning to TRBD1. CDR1 SGHTA and CDR2 FQGNSA come from the germline V gene. CDR3 length: 16 residues. With 4 bases clipped from V and 7 bases from J, the junction kept 10 bases outside the gene matches. CDR3 protein: CASSSGTGALGNIQYF. CDR3 sequence (DNA): TGTGCCAGCAGCTCCGGGACAGGGGCCCTGGGGAACATTCAGTACTTC. Drawing the rest from reference TRBV7-2 and TRBJ2-4, the complete variable domain is GAGVSQSPSNKVTEKGKDVELRCDPISGHTALYWYRQSLGQGLEFLIYFQGNSAPDKSGLPSDRFSAERTGGSVSTLTIQRTQQEDSAVYLCASSSGTGALGNIQYFGAGTRLSVL.

The chain has TRBV18 and TRBJ1-2; maybe TRBD1 (5 bases). This CDR3 is 14 amino acids long. V was shortened by 0 bases and J by 4 bases, with 9 bases between the two germline ends. From germline, CDR1 is KGHSH and CDR2 LQKENI. CDR3 sequence: CASSPPGRGYGYTF. Written as DNA, the CDR3 is TGTGCCAGCTCACCACCCGGGAGGGGCTATGGCTACACCTTC.

The chain recombines TRBV4-1 with TRBJ1-2; D may be TRBD1 (6 bases). With 1 base removed from V and 8 bases from J, the gap between germline ends came to 14 bases. Germline loops: CDR1 MGHRA, CDR2 YSYEKL. This CDR3 has 14 amino acids. The CDR3 is CASSQGLGGAGYTF. DNA of the CDR3: TGCGCCAGCAGCCAAGGTTTAGGGGGGGCGGGCTACACCTTC.

The chain carries TRBV6-6 and TRBJ2-2; no definite D call. Germline V gene sequence: CDR1 MNHNY, CDR2 SVGAGI (reference sequence). The CDR3 length is 13 residues. The V end was cut by 4 bases, the J end by 5 bases, with 8 bases between. The CDR3 protein is CASSSARTGELFF. The CDR3 DNA reads as TGTGCCAGCAGTTCTGCTAGGACCGGGGAGCTGTTTTTT.

The chain links TRBV15 to TRBJ2-7; 9 bases line up with TRBD1. V lost 5 bases, J lost 0 bases, and 17 bases stayed unmatched. The CDR3 extends over 19 amino acids. Germline V gives CDR1 LNHNV, CDR2 YYDKDF (reference sequence). CDR3 region: CATSPRPGQGPRSSYEQYF. The CDR3, as DNA: TGTGCCACCAGCCCCCGTCCGGGACAGGGCCCAAGGAGCTCCTACGAGCAGTACTTC.

The gene calls are TRBV6-1 and TRBJ2-3; 9 bases agree with TRBD2. Germline lookup yields CDR1 MNHNS and CDR2 SASEGT. Trimming cost V 1 base and J 5 bases; bases outside gene matches: 4. The CDR3 is 15 residues long. CDR3 sequence: CASSEEGSGGDTQYF. The CDR3 DNA reads TGTGCCAGCAGTGAAGAGGGTAGCGGGGGAGATACGCAGTATTTT.

The gene calls are TRBV21-1 and TRBJ1-5; TRBD1 was called by the table and not checked on the DNA. TRBV21-1 is designated a pseudogene. This CDR3 has 16 residues. This CDR3 is CASSKGSRVSCQPQHF. Written as DNA, the CDR3 is TGTGCCAGCAGCAAAGGAAGCAGGGTCTCATGTCAGCCCCAGCATTTT.